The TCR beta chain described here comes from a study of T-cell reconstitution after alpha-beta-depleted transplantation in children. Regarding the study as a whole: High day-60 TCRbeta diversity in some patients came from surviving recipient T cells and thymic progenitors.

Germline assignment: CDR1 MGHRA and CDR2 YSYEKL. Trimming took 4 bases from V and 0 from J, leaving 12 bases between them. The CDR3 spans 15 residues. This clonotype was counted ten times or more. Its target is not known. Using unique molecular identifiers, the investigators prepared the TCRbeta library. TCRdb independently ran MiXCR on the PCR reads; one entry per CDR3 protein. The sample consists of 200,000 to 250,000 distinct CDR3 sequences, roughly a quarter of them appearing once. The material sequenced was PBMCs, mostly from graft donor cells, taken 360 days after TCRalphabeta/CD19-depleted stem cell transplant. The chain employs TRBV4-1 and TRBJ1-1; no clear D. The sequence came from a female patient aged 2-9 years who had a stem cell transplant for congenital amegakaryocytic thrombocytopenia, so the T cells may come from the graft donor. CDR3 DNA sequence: TGCGCCAGCAGCCCGTTAACAGACATGAACACTGAAGCTTTCTTT. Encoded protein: CASSPLTDMNTEAFF.